This record looks at one T cell receptor (beta chain) sequence and its context. The data derive from a study of T cells in Graves' hyperthyroidism and ophthalmopathy. Trimming pared 0 bases from V and 5 bases from J, leaving 8 bases between. Germline CDR1 and CDR2: SEHNR and FQNEAQ (reference sequence). The CDR3 is 13 residues long. RNA transcripts yielded amplified TCR beta CDR3 regions. Researchers ran a first-round RT-PCR on the TCR CDR3 using the HTBI primer set. Via MiXCR, TCRdb re-called the multiplex PCR reads, giving one row per CDR3 protein. Of 280,000 or so distinct CDR3 sequences listed, around 15% are singletons.

This chain connects TRBV7-9 to TRBJ2-7, with unresolved D. The TCR originated in a woman aged 45-65 years with Graves' hyperthyroidism that later progressed to Graves' ophthalmopathy. The sequenced material came from blood. CDR3 nucleotides: TGTGCCAGCAGCTTAGCGTCCCCGGACGAGCAGTACTTC. Translation gives CASSLASPDEQYF.